This T cell receptor (beta chain) was recorded in a study of beta chain features in type 1 diabetes. General study points: Shortening of TCRB CDR3s, moderate but significant, appeared in all four CD4+ subsets of Type 1 diabetes patients.

Of the isolated RNA, all was reverse transcribed, and so the sequenced material was expressed TCRB transcripts. Using immunoSEQ multiplex PCR, the repertoire was profiled, and TCRdb retains in-frame clones only, with some absent. The table includes 200,000 to 300,000 clones, under 13% detected once. This clone was counted between two and nine times. Its target is unknown. The TCR sequence derives from a man in his thirties or forties with type 1 diabetes. The sequencing sample was made of naive CD4+ T cells from blood.

DNA for the CDR3: TGCGCCAGCAGCCAACCTCGAGGGAGGGACTATGGCTACACCTTC. This sequence encodes CASSQPRGRDYGYTF. The J gene is TRBJ1-2, the V gene TRBV4-1; D ambiguous. Germline V gene sequence: CDR1 MGHRA, CDR2 YSYEKL. This CDR3 is built from 15 residues. Trimming shortened V by 2 bases and J by 3 bases, and 13 bases separated the two germline ends.